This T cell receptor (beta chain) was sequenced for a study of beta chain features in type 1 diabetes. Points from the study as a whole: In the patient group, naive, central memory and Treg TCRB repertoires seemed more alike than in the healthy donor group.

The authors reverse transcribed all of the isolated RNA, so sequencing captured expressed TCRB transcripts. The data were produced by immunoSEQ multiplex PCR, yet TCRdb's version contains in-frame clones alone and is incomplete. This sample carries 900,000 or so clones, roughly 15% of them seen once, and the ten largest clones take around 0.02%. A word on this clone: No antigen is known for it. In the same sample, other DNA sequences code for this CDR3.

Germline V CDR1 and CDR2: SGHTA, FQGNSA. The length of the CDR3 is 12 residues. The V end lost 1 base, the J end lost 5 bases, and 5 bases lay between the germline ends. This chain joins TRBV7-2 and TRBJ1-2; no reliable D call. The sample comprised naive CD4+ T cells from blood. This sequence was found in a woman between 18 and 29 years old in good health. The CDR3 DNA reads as TGTGCCAGCAGCTTAGTCGGATATGGCTACACCTTC. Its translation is CASSLVGYGYTF.